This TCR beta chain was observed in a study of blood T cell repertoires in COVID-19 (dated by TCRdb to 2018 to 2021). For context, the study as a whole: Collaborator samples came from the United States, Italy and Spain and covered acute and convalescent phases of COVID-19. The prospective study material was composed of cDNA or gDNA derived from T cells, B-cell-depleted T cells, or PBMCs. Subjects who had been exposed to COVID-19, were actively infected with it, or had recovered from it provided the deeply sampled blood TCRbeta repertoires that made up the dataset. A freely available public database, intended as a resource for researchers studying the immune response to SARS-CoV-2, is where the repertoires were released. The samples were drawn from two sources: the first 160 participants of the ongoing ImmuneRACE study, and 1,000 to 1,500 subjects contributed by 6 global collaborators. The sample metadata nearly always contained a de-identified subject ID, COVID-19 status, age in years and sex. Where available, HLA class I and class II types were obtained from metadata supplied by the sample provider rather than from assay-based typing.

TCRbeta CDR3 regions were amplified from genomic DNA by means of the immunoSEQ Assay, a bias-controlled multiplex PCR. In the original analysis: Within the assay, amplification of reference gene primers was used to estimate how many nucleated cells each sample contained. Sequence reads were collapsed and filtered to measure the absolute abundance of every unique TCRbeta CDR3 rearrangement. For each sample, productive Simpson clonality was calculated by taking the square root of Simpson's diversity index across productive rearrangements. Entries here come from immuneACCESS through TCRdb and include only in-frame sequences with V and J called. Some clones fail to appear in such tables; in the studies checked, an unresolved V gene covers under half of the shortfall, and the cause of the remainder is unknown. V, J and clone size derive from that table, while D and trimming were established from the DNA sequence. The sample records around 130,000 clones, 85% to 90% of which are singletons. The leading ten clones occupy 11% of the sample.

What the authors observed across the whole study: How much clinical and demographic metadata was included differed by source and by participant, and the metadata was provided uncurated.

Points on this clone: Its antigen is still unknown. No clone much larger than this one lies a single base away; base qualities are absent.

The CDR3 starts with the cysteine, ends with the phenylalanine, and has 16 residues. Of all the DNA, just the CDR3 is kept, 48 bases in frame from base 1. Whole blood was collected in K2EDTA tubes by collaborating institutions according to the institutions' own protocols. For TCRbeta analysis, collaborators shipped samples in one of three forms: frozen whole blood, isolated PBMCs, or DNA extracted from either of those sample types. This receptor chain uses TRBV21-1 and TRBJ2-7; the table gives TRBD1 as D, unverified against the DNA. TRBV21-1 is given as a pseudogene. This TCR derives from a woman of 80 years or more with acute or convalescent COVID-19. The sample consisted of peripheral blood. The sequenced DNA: TGTGCCAGCAGCAGGTTCTACAGGGGCTTTTGGGACGAGCAGTACTTC. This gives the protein CASSRFYRGFWDEQYF.